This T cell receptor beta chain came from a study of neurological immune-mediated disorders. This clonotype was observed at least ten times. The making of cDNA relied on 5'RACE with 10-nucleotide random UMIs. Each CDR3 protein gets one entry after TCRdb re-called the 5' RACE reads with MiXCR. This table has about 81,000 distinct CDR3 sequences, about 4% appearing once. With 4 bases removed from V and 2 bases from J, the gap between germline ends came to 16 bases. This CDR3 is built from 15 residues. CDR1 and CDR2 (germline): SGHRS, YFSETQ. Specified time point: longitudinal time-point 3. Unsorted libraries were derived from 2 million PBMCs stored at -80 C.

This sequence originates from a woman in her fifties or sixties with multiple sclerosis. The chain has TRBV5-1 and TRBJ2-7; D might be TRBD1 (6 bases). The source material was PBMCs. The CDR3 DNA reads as TGCGCCAGCAGCGGAACAGGGATTATGACCTACGAGCAGTACTTC. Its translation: CASSGTGIMTYEQYF.